The 7 T cell receptor beta chains listed next were all sequenced from one sample in a study of identical twins. MiXCR was run by TCRdb on the 5' RACE reads, yielding one entry per CDR3 protein. Here the sample spans 650,000 to 800,000 distinct CDR3 sequences, more than 6.5% being singletons. The same data also contributed to another study, on yellow fever vaccine responses in identical twins.

Sequenced input: PBMCs. These receptors were obtained from a woman aged 18-29 years in good health.

The genes are TRBV20-1 and TRBJ1-6, with D unclear. CDR1 and CDR2 (germline): DFQATT, SNEGSKA (reference sequence). Trimming left V 1 base short and J 5 bases short, with 9 bases between. The CDR3 contains 14 residues. The CDR3, as DNA: TGCAGTGCTAGAGGGGCAGTAAATAATTCACCCCTCCACTTT. It is translated as CSARGAVNNSPLHF.

The chain couples TRBV7-9 to TRBJ2-1; 11 bases map to TRBD2. Trimming cost V 5 bases and J 7 bases; bases outside gene matches: 4. Germline lookup yields CDR1 SEHNR and CDR2 FQNEAQ (reference sequence). The CDR3 contains 14 residues. The CDR3 reads CASSPSGGTNEQFF. In DNA, the CDR3 is TGTGCCAGCAGCCCTAGCGGGGGGACTAATGAGCAGTTCTTC.

The chain combines TRBV6-1 with TRBJ2-3; D not resolved. With 8 bases removed from V and 4 bases from J, the gap between germline ends came to 16 bases. The CDR3 length is 14 residues. Germline V gives CDR1 MNHNS, CDR2 SASEGT. The CDR3 region has the DNA TGTGCCAGCGGAGTTGGTGGGGTGTCAGATACGCAGTATTTT. Its translation is CASGVGGVSDTQYF.

This clonotype was counted ten times or more. The chain employs TRBV7-2 and TRBJ2-2; D gene unclear. V was cut by 1 base and J by 7 bases, with 13 bases left in between. The CDR3 runs 15 residues. Germline V lookup: CDR1 SGHTA, CDR2 FQGNSA. Here the CDR3 reads CASSLVPSESGELFF. In nucleotides, the CDR3 is TGTGCCAGCAGCTTAGTGCCCAGTGAGAGCGGGGAGCTGTTTTTT.

This clonotype showed up many times. CDR3 bases: TGCAGCGTTGACCCTAGGACAGGGGATATTACTAACTATGGCTACACCTTC. Protein sequence: CSVDPRTGDITNYGYTF. The genes are TRBV29-1 and TRBJ1-2; 9 nucleotides line up with TRBD1. The germline V gene has CDR1 SQVTM and CDR2 ANQGSEA. After removal of 3 bases from V and 0 bases from J, the junction contained 11 bases not matched to a gene. This CDR3 comprises 17 residues.

The sample holds many counts of this clonotype. V gene TRBV12-3 or TRBV12-4 combines with J gene TRBJ2-3; D is perhaps TRBD2 (6 bases). The CDR3 runs 13 residues. V lost 6 bases, J lost 5 bases, and 12 bases lay in between. The CDR3 nucleotides are TGTGCCAGCAGCCTTGCGCGGGGAGATACGCAGTATTTT. Amino acids: CASSLARGDTQYF.

This clonotype was recorded many times. The CDR3 is CASSALRGSNRQETQYF. CDR3 DNA: TGTGCCAGCAGTGCACTCCGTGGCAGCAATCGTCAGGAGACCCAGTACTTC. This chain uses TRBV6-1 with TRBJ2-5, with D unresolved. The CDR3 consists of 17 residues. The V end lost 4 bases, the J end lost 5 bases, and 23 bases lay between the germline ends. Germline assignment: CDR1 MNHNS and CDR2 SASEGT.